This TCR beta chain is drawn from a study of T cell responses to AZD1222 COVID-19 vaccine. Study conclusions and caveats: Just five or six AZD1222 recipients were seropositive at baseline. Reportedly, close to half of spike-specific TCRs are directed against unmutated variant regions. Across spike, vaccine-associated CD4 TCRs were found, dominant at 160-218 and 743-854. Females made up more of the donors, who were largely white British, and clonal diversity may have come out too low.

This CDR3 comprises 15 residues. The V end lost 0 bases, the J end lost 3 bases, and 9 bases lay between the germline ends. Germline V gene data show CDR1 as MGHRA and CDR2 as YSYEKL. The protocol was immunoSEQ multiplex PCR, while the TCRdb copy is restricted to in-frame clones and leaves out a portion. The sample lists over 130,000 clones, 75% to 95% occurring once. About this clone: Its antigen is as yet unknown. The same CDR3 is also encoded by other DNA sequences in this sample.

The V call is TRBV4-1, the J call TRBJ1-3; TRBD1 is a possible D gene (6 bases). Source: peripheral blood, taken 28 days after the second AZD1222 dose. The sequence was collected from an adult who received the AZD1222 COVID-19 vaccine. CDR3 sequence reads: CASSQDRGGGNTIYF. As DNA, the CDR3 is TGCGCCAGCAGCCAAGACAGGGGAGGTGGAAACACCATATATTTT.